This entry lists 16 T cell receptor beta chains sequenced from one sample in a study of shared clonotypes between healthy human individuals (dated by TCRdb to the early 2020s). Library construction relied on the immunoSEQ multiplex PCR assay. TCRdb took this table from immuneACCESS and kept in-frame rearrangements with V and J called. Such tables lack part of the clones; where checked against another copy, unresolved V genes explain under half of the gap, and the rest is unexplained. This sample lists some 2,100,000 clones; approximately 94% were detected once. Around 0.13% of the sample belongs to the ten largest clones. Sequenced input: naive CD4+ T cells sorted from blood. Interpreted using the paper, the cell subset or site label stands for: CD45RA+ positively selected. Receptors were obtained from a man aged 18 to 29 in good health.

The genes are TRBV5-4 and TRBJ1-4; D not resolved. The CDR3 totals 16 residues. Germline V gene lookup returns CDR1 SGHNT and CDR2 YYREEE (reference sequence). The ends were cut back, 4 bases at V and 0 bases at J, with 13 bases in the middle. In nucleotides, the CDR3 is TGTGCCAGCAGCAGAAGCGCAAGTGCAACTAATGAAAAACTGTTTTTT. This gives the protein CASSRSASATNEKLFF.

This clone was picked up one time. J is TRBJ2-7 and V is TRBV30; 11 bases are shared with TRBD1. V was clipped by 3 bases and J by 0 bases; unmatched bases: 7. In germline, CDR1 is GTSNPN, CDR2 SVGIG (reference sequence). This CDR3 comprises 16 residues. CDR3 residues: CAWRPFGTGGSYEQYF. The CDR3 coding sequence is TGTGCCTGGAGACCCTTCGGGACAGGGGGCTCCTACGAGCAGTACTTC.

This clone was seen only once. The J gene is TRBJ1-2, the V gene TRBV7-9; D is unresolved. The ends were cut back, 5 bases at V and 2 bases at J, with 12 bases in the middle. The CDR3 totals 14 residues. Germline CDR1 reads SEHNR; CDR2 reads FQNEAQ (reference sequence). The DNA of the CDR3 is TGTGCCAGCAGCCCCCTCCTAAGGAACTATGGCTACACCTTC. It translates to CASSPLLRNYGYTF.

Remarks on this clone: The sample has other DNA sequences that encode this CDR3 too. This rearrangement joins TRBV5-1 to TRBJ2-3; perhaps D is TRBD1 or TRBD2 (5 bases each). This CDR3 contains 13 residues. Germline values: CDR1 SGHRS, CDR2 YFSETQ. With 7 bases removed from V and 3 bases from J, the gap between germline ends came to 12 bases. The CDR3 protein is CASGTGSTDTQYF. CDR3 bases: TGCGCCAGCGGGACGGGATCGACAGATACGCAGTATTTT.

CDR3 bases: TGTGCCAGCAGCCGGACAGGGTTAACCAGCTATGGCTACACCTTC. Residues: CASSRTGLTSYGYTF. The V and J genes are TRBV6-5 and TRBJ1-2; 8 bases are a match to TRBD1. Germline V gene lookup returns CDR1 MNHEY and CDR2 SVGAGI. Unmatched junction bases numbered 10, after V lost 6 bases and J lost 4 bases. This CDR3 spans 15 amino acids.

V usage is TRBV5-1 and J usage is TRBJ2-5; 9 bases agree with TRBD1. The CDR3 extends over 16 amino acids. Per the germline V gene, CDR1 is SGHRS and CDR2 is YFSETQ. The junction had 7 bases not matched to a gene; V was cut back by 0 bases and J by 4 bases. The CDR3 loop is CASSLGRGTGTETQYF. The CDR3 DNA is TGCGCCAGCAGCTTGGGGCGTGGGACAGGGACAGAGACCCAGTACTTC. The full variable domain, rest sourced from reference TRBV5-1 and TRBJ2-5, is KAGVTQTPRYLIKTRGQQVTLSCSPISGHRSVSWYQQTPGQGLQFLFEYFSETQRNKGNFPGRFSGRQFSNSRSEMNVSTLELGDSALYLCASSLGRGTGTETQYFGPGTRLLVL.

The CDR3 here is CAWSPRDRLNSPLHF. DNA for the CDR3: TGTGCCTGGAGTCCGAGGGACCGCCTTAATTCACCCCTCCACTTT. The chain recombines TRBV30 with TRBJ1-6; D may be TRBD1 (5 bases). The CDR3 has 15 residues. Trimming removed 2 bases from V and 6 bases from J, with 14 bases in between. In germline, CDR1 is GTSNPN, CDR2 SVGIG (reference sequence). The full variable domain, its missing parts supplied by reference TRBV30 and TRBJ1-6, is SQTIHQWPATLVQPVGSPLSLECTVEGTSNPNLYWYRQAAGRGLQLLFYSVGIGQISSEVPQNLSASRPQDRQFILSSKKLLLSDSGFYLCAWSPRDRLNSPLHFGNGTRLTVT.

The chain employs TRBV30 and TRBJ1-2, with D unclear. The CDR3 covers 13 residues. V lost 0 bases, J lost 4 bases, and 9 bases lay in between. Germline V gene sequence: CDR1 GTSNPN, CDR2 SVGIG (reference sequence). DNA of the CDR3: TGTGCCTGGAGTGTTAGCGTAGGCTATGGCTACACCTTC. This codes for CAWSVSVGYGYTF.

The DNA for the CDR3 is TGCGCCAGCAGCTTGGACGTACCCAGCTCCTACGAGCAGTACTTC. Protein product: CASSLDVPSSYEQYF. This chain uses TRBV5-1 with TRBJ2-7; D remains unclear. The CDR3 totals 15 residues. V was trimmed by 0 bases and J by 0 bases, leaving 10 bases between them. CDR1 SGHRS and CDR2 YFSETQ come from the germline V gene.

The chain is built from TRBV28 and TRBJ1-1, with D unclear. Looked up from germline, CDR1 is MDHEN and CDR2 is SYDVKM. Between the trimmed V and J ends, which lost 8 bases and 0 bases, there was a span of 13 bases. The CDR3 spans 14 residues. As DNA, the CDR3 is TGTGCCAGCGGAGAGGCACGGTTGAACACTGAAGCTTTCTTT. Translated: CASGEARLNTEAFF.

The gene calls are TRBV20-1 and TRBJ1-2; no firm D call. V was clipped by 5 bases and J by 3 bases, with 4 bases between them. The CDR3 has 10 amino acids. The germline CDR1 and CDR2 sequences are DFQATT and SNEGSKA (reference sequence). The CDR3 sequence is CSAHYYGYTF. CDR3 in DNA: TGCAGTGCTCACTACTATGGCTACACCTTC.

The chain is built from TRBV6-1 and TRBJ1-1; no firm D call. Germline CDR1 reads MNHNS; CDR2 reads SASEGT. Trimming cost V 1 base and J 11 bases, with 14 bases left between them. This CDR3 comprises 13 residues. The chain's CDR3 is CASSEGQRAGAFF. In DNA form, the CDR3 reads TGTGCCAGCAGTGAAGGTCAGAGGGCGGGGGCTTTCTTT.

The V gene is TRBV2, the J gene TRBJ2-2; perhaps D is TRBD1 or TRBD2 (6 bases each). V was shortened by 3 bases and J by 0 bases, with 14 bases between the two germline ends. Germline-derived CDR1 and CDR2 are SNHLY and FYNNEI. The CDR3 is 17 amino acids. The DNA for the CDR3 is TGTGCCAGCAGTGATGGGGGGCGTGTCACGAACACCGGGGAGCTGTTTTTT. Protein sequence: CASSDGGRVTNTGELFF. The full variable domain, rest sourced from reference TRBV2 and TRBJ2-2, is EPEVTQTPSHQVTQMGQEVILRCVPISNHLYFYWYRQILGQKVEFLVSFYNNEISEKSEIFDDQFSVERPDGSNFTLKIRSTKLEDSAMYFCASSDGGRVTNTGELFFGEGSRLTVL.

This sequence joins TRBV7-9 and TRBJ2-2, with TRBD1 matching over 10 bases. The V and J ends lost 5 bases and 4 bases, in that order; junction bases with no gene match: 7. Germline CDR1 SEHNR, CDR2 FQNEAQ (reference sequence). The CDR3 is 16 amino acids. CDR3 nucleotide sequence: TGTGCCAGCAGCACCGGGGGGACAGGGGCCACCGGGGAGCTGTTTTTT. Protein product: CASSTGGTGATGELFF.

The rearrangement links TRBV30 to TRBJ2-2; D uncertain. The V end lost 4 bases, the J end lost 0 bases, and 3 bases lay between the germline ends. The CDR3 sequence is 12 residues long. Germline V gene sequence: CDR1 GTSNPN, CDR2 SVGIG (reference sequence). The CDR3 DNA sequence: TGTGCCTGGACACCGAACACCGGGGAGCTGTTTTTT. This encodes CAWTPNTGELFF.

The chain uses TRBV25-1 and TRBJ1-4; D gene ambiguous. V lost 4 bases and J lost 4, with 1 base in between. CDR1 is MGHDK and CDR2 is SYGVNS in the germline V gene. The length of the CDR3 is 11 residues. CDR3 nucleotide sequence: TGTGCCAGCAGTGTTAATGAAAAACTGTTTTTT. Amino acids: CASSVNEKLFF.